A single sample is the source of the 8 T cell receptor beta chains below, sequenced in a study of T cells expressing NK-cell markers. TCRdb re-called the 5' RACE reads, yielding one record per CDR3 amino acid sequence without DNA. This sample's table reports a few hundred thousand distinct CDR3 sequences. Sequencing was carried out using blood T cells: a sorted CD56 or NKG2C T cell subset, CD4+ or CD8+ T cells, or bulk PBMC T cells (not recorded which). Receptors were obtained from a young man in good health.

The chain carries TRBV20-1 and TRBJ2-5; TCRdb selects TRBD1, and the lack of DNA leaves this call unchecked. Germline-derived CDR1 and CDR2 are DFQATT and SNEGSKA (reference sequence). The CDR3 runs 15 residues. The CDR3 reads CSAARTGGDQETQYF.

The chain employs TRBV5-1 and TRBJ2-5; lacking DNA, the TRBD2 call made by TCRdb goes unchecked. There are 14 residues in the CDR3. Looked up from germline, CDR1 is SGHRS and CDR2 is YFSETQ. The CDR3 loop reads CASRPGGRLETQYF.

The V call is TRBV3-1, the J call TRBJ2-2. CDR3 length equals 13 residues. Germline values: CDR1 LGHDT, CDR2 YNNKEL (reference sequence). The CDR3: CASSQVSTGELFF. Using reference TRBV3-1 and TRBJ2-2 for the parts outside the CDR3, the full variable domain is DTAVSQTPKYLVTQMGNDKSIKCEQNLGHDTMYWYKQDSKKFLKIMFSYNNKELIINETVPNRFSPKSPDKAHLNLHINSLELGDSAVYFCASSQVSTGELFFGEGSRLTVL.

This rearrangement joins TRBV20-1 to TRBJ2-5; TCRdb names TRBD1, which stays unverified in the absence of DNA. The CDR3 has 14 amino acids. CDR1 DFQATT and CDR2 SNEGSKA come from the germline V gene (reference sequence). The CDR3 region is CSASWGPVKKTQYF.

The rearrangement joins TRBV7-2 to TRBJ2-7; there is no DNA to check the TCRdb D call of TRBD1. The CDR3 runs 14 residues. Germline CDR1 reads SGHTA; CDR2 reads FQGNSA. The chain's CDR3 is CASSPGTGVAEQYF.

The chain uses TRBV24-1 and TRBJ2-3; TCRdb names TRBD2, which stays unverified in the absence of DNA. Germline lookup yields CDR1 KGHDR and CDR2 SFDVKD. This CDR3 contains 12 residues. Here the CDR3 reads CATSGVPDTQYF.

The CDR3 loop is CSARDWRDSPDTQYF. This chain connects TRBV20-1 to TRBJ2-3; no DNA is available, so the TRBD2 call from TCRdb remains unchecked. From germline, CDR1 is DFQATT and CDR2 SNEGSKA (reference sequence). The CDR3 loop spans 15 amino acids.

The V and J genes are TRBV25-1 and TRBJ2-1. Germline CDR1 and CDR2: MGHDK and SYGVNS. This CDR3 has 15 residues. The CDR3 sequence is CASSAMSVRNNEQFF.